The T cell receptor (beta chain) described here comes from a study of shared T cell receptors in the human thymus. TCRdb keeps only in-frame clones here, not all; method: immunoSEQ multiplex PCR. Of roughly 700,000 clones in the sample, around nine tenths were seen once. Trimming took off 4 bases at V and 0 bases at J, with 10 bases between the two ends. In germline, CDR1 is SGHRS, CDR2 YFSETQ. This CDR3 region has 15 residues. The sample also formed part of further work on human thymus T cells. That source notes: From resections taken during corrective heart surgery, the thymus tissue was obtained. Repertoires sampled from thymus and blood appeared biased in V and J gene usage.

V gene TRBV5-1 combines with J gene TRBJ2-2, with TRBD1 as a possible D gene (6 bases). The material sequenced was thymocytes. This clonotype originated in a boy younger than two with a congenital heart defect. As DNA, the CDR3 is TGCGCCAGCAGCAACAGGGCCCCGAACACCGGGGAGCTGTTTTTT. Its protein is CASSNRAPNTGELFF.